This TCR beta chain originates from a study of blood T cell repertoires in COVID-19. The V gene's germline CDR1 is KGHSH and CDR2 LQKENI. The CDR3 has 16 residues. Trimming shortened V by 1 base and J by 6 bases, and 15 bases separated the two germline ends. Sequencing was performed with immunoSEQ multiplex PCR; in TCRdb, only in-frame clones are kept and a portion is missing. The sample consists of approximately 150,000 clones, approximately 80% of them appearing once. The sequenced sample consisted of peripheral blood. The origin of this receptor is a man aged 65 to 85 who had recovered from COVID-19. The chain has TRBV18 and TRBJ2-2; weak D call: TRBD1 (6 bases). CDR3 protein: CASSPLWGRIAGELFF. In nucleotides, the CDR3 is TGTGCCAGCTCACCACTTTGGGGGCGTATTGCCGGGGAGCTGTTTTTT.